This record covers a single T cell receptor (beta chain). Its antigen remains unknown. This sample was included in a study of long-term antiretroviral therapy in people with HIV. Samples were assayed with immunoSEQ v3.0 at survey level. The repertoire was sequenced with immunoSEQ multiplex PCR; TCRdb's copy has only in-frame clones and lacks some. Here the sample spans fewer than 45,000 clones, approximately 80% being singletons. Study observations and caveats: An increase in diversity followed ART, yet levels stayed below transplant donor controls. Documentation of ART adherence, viral resistance or therapy changes was absent.

The CDR3 has 13 residues. V lost 0 bases, J lost 7 bases, and 13 bases lay in between. The germline gives CDR1 GTSNPN, CDR2 SVGIG (reference sequence). The material sequenced was unsorted PBMCs, taken 3.4 years after starting antiretroviral therapy. The chain employs TRBV30 and TRBJ2-7; perhaps TRBD2 as D (7 bases). The receptor was isolated from a man aged 25 to 40 with HIV. The CDR3 DNA is TGTGCCTGGAGTGTAGGGGGGGCCCGTGAGCAGTACTTC. This translates into CAWSVGGAREQYF.